The 31 T cell receptor beta chains presented below share a single source sample, sequenced in a study of blood T cell repertoires in COVID-19. Repertoires were generated with immunoSEQ multiplex PCR, while TCRdb's copy carries only in-frame clones and drops some. The table lists around 130,000 clones, around 83% of them singletons, with 8.5% to 9% in the top ten. The sample comprised peripheral blood. These receptors were collected from a young man with COVID-19, enrolled during active disease.

J is TRBJ2-1 and V is TRBV10-1; TRBD2 agrees at 14 bases. CDR1 and CDR2 from the germline V gene are WNHNN and SYGVQD (reference sequence). The CDR3 spans 17 residues. V was clipped by 6 bases and J by 7 bases; unmatched bases: 11. DNA of the CDR3: TGCGCCAGCAGCTGGACTAGCGGGAGGCCGAGGTTGAATGAGCAGTTCTTC. Protein: CASSWTSGRPRLNEQFF.

The J gene is TRBJ2-6, the V gene TRBV6-6, with 13 bases identical to TRBD2. J lost 0 bases, V lost 5 bases, and 19 bases had no gene match. The CDR3 loop spans 23 amino acids. The germline CDR1 and CDR2 sequences are MNHNY and SVGAGI (reference sequence). CDR3 region: CASSRLRTSGSSGCHSGANVLTF. As DNA, the CDR3 is TGTGCCAGCAGTCGATTGAGGACTAGCGGGAGCTCTGGTTGCCACTCTGGGGCCAACGTCCTGACTTTC.

This clone is a singleton in its sample. The rearrangement joins TRBV19 to TRBJ2-7; 7 bases match TRBD1. Germline V gives CDR1 LNHDA, CDR2 SQIVND (reference sequence). This CDR3 is 15 amino acids long. Trimming took 4 bases from V and 7 from J; bases not matched to a gene: 13. This chain's CDR3 is CASSRSRQGLGEQYF. CDR3 sequence (DNA): TGTGCCAGTAGTAGGTCCCGACAGGGCCTCGGAGAGCAGTACTTC.

The chain carries TRBV23-1 and TRBJ1-5; 7 bases are a match to TRBD1. TRBV23-1 belongs to the ORF category, with a function that is uncertain. Losses at the gene ends were 3 bases for V and 0 bases for J; bases not matched to a gene: 5. This CDR3 has 16 residues. The DNA of the CDR3 is TGCGCCAGCAGTCACTTGGGACAGCTTAGCAATCAGCCCCAGCATTTT. This encodes CASSHLGQLSNQPQHF.

This chain uses TRBV14 with TRBJ2-1, with 7 bases matching TRBD1. The CDR3 has 15 amino acids. From germline, CDR1 is SGHDN and CDR2 FVKESK. V lost 4 bases, J lost 9 bases, and 12 bases stayed unmatched. The CDR3 region has the DNA TGTGCCAGCAGCCCGAGACAGGGAAAGGGGGCTGAGCAGTTCTTC. Translated, it gives CASSPRQGKGAEQFF.

CDR3 sequence reads: CASSYGTGLNEQFF. CDR3 sequence (DNA): TGTGCCAGCAGTTACGGGACGGGACTTAATGAGCAGTTCTTC. The chain combines TRBV6-5 with TRBJ2-1; D possibly corresponds to TRBD2 (6 bases). Trimming took 2 bases from V and 7 from J, leaving 12 bases between them. Looked up from germline, CDR1 is MNHEY and CDR2 is SVGAGI. This CDR3 comprises 14 residues.

The chain couples TRBV7-9 to TRBJ2-5; D is unresolved. Germline V gene sequence: CDR1 SEHNR, CDR2 FQNEAQ (reference sequence). V was pared by 0 bases and J by 5 bases, with 16 bases between. The length of the CDR3 is 16 residues. CDR3 sequence reads: CASSLAPTVEEETQYF. The CDR3 DNA reads as TGTGCCAGCAGCTTAGCCCCCACAGTCGAAGAGGAGACCCAGTACTTC.

The chain joins TRBV10-3 to TRBJ2-4; D remains unclear. The CDR3 length is 15 residues. The V end was cut by 3 bases, the J end by 2 bases, with 11 bases between. Germline lookup yields CDR1 ENHRY and CDR2 SYGVKD. DNA of the CDR3: TGTGCCATCAGTGAAGCAGAGGAAACCAAAAACATTCAGTACTTC. Translation gives CAISEAEETKNIQYF.

The chain links TRBV7-9 to TRBJ1-2; D gene ambiguous. Germline lookup yields CDR1 SEHNR and CDR2 FQNEAQ (reference sequence). The CDR3 loop spans 13 amino acids. The V end lost 7 bases, the J end lost 1 base, and 10 bases lay between the germline ends. The CDR3 DNA is TGTGCCAGCATCCAGGAGGGTAACTATGGCTACACCTTC. This gives the protein CASIQEGNYGYTF.

This chain connects TRBV24-1 to TRBJ1-1; D ambiguous. The CDR3 has 13 residues. The germline V gene encodes CDR1 KGHDR and CDR2 SFDVKD. The V end lost 7 bases, the J end lost 4 bases, and 12 bases lay between the germline ends. In nucleotides, the CDR3 is TGTGCCACCAGGGCGAGGTCTGGCACTGAAGCTTTCTTT. Translation gives CATRARSGTEAFF.

The chain couples TRBV3-1 (or the pseudogene TRBV3-2) to TRBJ1-2, with a weak D call TRBD1 (6 bases). CDR3 length: 13 amino acids. Germline loops: CDR1 LGHDT, CDR2 YNNKEL (reference sequence). V was clipped by 2 bases and J by 8 bases, with 12 bases between them. This CDR3 reads CASSQPQGPGYTF. The CDR3 DNA follows: TGTGCCAGCAGCCAACCCCAGGGGCCCGGCTACACCTTC.

The chain carries TRBV19 and TRBJ1-1, with 7 bases matching TRBD1. Germline-derived CDR1 and CDR2 are LNHDA and SQIVND (reference sequence). The CDR3 has 14 residues. With V trimmed by 8 bases and J by 5 bases, 11 bases remained unmatched. In DNA form, the CDR3 reads TGTGCCAGTGTTAACAGGGGAACGTCAACTGAAGCTTTCTTT. This sequence encodes CASVNRGTSTEAFF.

The rearrangement links TRBV2 to TRBJ2-2; 11 bases line up with TRBD2. After removal of 5 bases from V and 5 bases from J, the junction contained 4 bases not matched to a gene. CDR1 is SNHLY, CDR2 FYNNEI, per germline. There are 15 residues in the CDR3. CDR3 DNA sequence: TGTGCCAGCAGTACTAGCGGGAGAAAAACCGGGGAGCTGTTTTTT. Its protein is CASSTSGRKTGELFF.

In its sample, this clone was seen a few times. V and J are TRBV19 and TRBJ2-4; the D gene is possibly TRBD1 (6 bases). In germline, CDR1 is LNHDA, CDR2 SQIVND (reference sequence). Trimming took 9 bases from V and 3 from J, leaving 15 bases between them. The CDR3 has 14 residues. The CDR3 spells CASSEGVDKNIQYF. The CDR3 nucleotides are TGTGCCAGCTCCGAGGGGGTGGACAAAAACATTCAGTACTTC.

The chain combines TRBV13 with TRBJ1-5; D is perhaps TRBD1 (5 bases). V lost 0 bases and J lost 2, with 11 bases in between. Germline V gene data show CDR1 as PRHDT and CDR2 as FYEKMQ (reference sequence). The CDR3 consists of 16 residues. The CDR3 here is CASSLGGGGGNQPQHF. Here the CDR3 DNA reads TGTGCCAGCAGCTTAGGAGGCGGGGGTGGCAATCAGCCCCAGCATTTT.

The V and J genes are TRBV10-1 and TRBJ2-3; 8 nucleotides agree with TRBD1. The CDR3 is 14 amino acids. CDR1 and CDR2 (germline): WNHNN, SYGVQD (reference sequence). V lost 5 bases to trimming and J lost 0 bases; unmatched junction nucleotides: 1. The CDR3 here is CASSRQGSTDTQYF. CDR3 DNA sequence: TGCGCCAGCAGTCGACAGGGGAGCACAGATACGCAGTATTTT.

The chain recombines TRBV6-5 with TRBJ2-3; D may be TRBD2 (6 bases). From germline, CDR1 is MNHEY and CDR2 SVGAGI. This CDR3 is 12 amino acids long. V gave up 11 bases and J gave up 0 bases, with 9 bases separating them. CDR3 loop: CAGGTSTDTQYF. The CDR3 region has the DNA TGTGCCGGCGGGACCAGCACAGATACGCAGTATTTT.

This rearrangement joins TRBV19 to TRBJ2-7, with TRBD2 matching 9 bases. V lost 4 bases, J lost 9 bases, and 16 bases stayed unmatched. The CDR3 length is 16 residues. Germline assignment: CDR1 LNHDA and CDR2 SQIVND (reference sequence). CDR3 residues: CASSSRRASGIGGQYF. The CDR3 DNA follows: TGTGCCAGTAGTAGTAGAAGGGCTAGCGGGATTGGTGGGCAGTACTTC.

J is TRBJ1-2 and V is TRBV29-1, with TRBD1 identical over 9 bases. CDR3 length equals 13 residues. Trimming at V came to 7 bases and at J to 4 bases, leaving 7 bases not matched to a gene. Germline-derived CDR1 and CDR2 are SQVTM and ANQGSEA. The CDR3 here is CSAGQGTGYGYTF. For the CDR3, the DNA is TGCAGCGCCGGACAGGGGACTGGCTATGGCTACACCTTC.

The chain carries TRBV19 and TRBJ1-1; 10 bases line up with TRBD1. From germline, CDR1 is LNHDA and CDR2 SQIVND (reference sequence). There are 16 residues in the CDR3. Unmatched junction bases numbered 10, after V lost 3 bases and J lost 6 bases. The CDR3 protein is CASSIQTGGGRAEAFF. The CDR3 nucleotides are TGTGCCAGTAGTATTCAGACAGGGGGCGGGCGTGCTGAAGCTTTCTTT.

This clone was recorded once. The J gene is TRBJ2-5, the V gene TRBV28; 10 bases align to TRBD1. J gave up 7 bases and V 7 bases, and 12 bases lay outside the gene matches. Germline V gene data show CDR1 as MDHEN and CDR2 as SYDVKM. The CDR3 length is 15 residues. The CDR3 reads CASIDRTGGIRTQYF. The DNA for the CDR3 is TGTGCCAGCATTGATCGGACAGGGGGTATCAGGACCCAGTACTTC. Full variable domain (outside the CDR3, taken from reference TRBV28 and TRBJ2-5): DVKVTQSSRYLVKRTGEKVFLECVQDMDHENMFWYRQDPGLGLRLIYFSYDVKMKEKGDIPEGYSVSREKKERFSLILESASTNQTSMYLCASIDRTGGIRTQYFGPGTRLLVL.

Ten or more counts support this clone. In the same sample, other DNA sequences code for this CDR3. This rearrangement joins TRBV12-3 or TRBV12-4 to TRBJ1-2; D call uncertain. Trimming cost V 3 bases and J 3 bases, with 8 bases left between them. The CDR3 loop spans 13 amino acids. The CDR3 bases are TGTGCCAGCAGTTTTCGGGGAGACTATGGCTACACCTTC. Amino acids: CASSFRGDYGYTF.

V and J are TRBV12-3 or TRBV12-4 and TRBJ2-7; the D gene is possibly TRBD1 (5 bases). The length of the CDR3 is 13 residues. V shed 1 base and J shed 5 bases, with 9 bases lying between them. The CDR3 DNA reads as TGTGCCAGCAGTTTAGGGGCAGGGAACGAGCAGTACTTC. Translated, it gives CASSLGAGNEQYF.

This chain joins TRBV6-6 and TRBJ1-3; D not resolved. Trimming removed 6 bases from V and 0 bases from J, with 15 bases in between. Germline V lookup: CDR1 MNHNY, CDR2 SVGAGI (reference sequence). This CDR3 is 16 amino acids long. DNA for the CDR3: TGTGCCAGCAGCCCCGGCGGTAGTATCTCTGGAAACACCATATATTTT. Translation gives CASSPGGSISGNTIYF.

In DNA, the CDR3 is TGTGCCAGCAGCTTACAAGCTACCTACGAGCAGTACTTC. Translated, it gives CASSLQATYEQYF. The V gene is TRBV7-9, the J gene TRBJ2-7; D gene unclear. Per the germline V gene, CDR1 is SEHNR and CDR2 is FQNEAQ (reference sequence). The CDR3 extends over 13 amino acids. The ends were cut back, 2 bases at V and 2 bases at J, with 7 bases in the middle.

V usage is TRBV5-1 and J usage is TRBJ2-7; D is perhaps TRBD2 (6 bases). The CDR3 extends over 16 amino acids. V was trimmed by 1 base and J by 2 bases, leaving 16 bases between them. Germline V gene data show CDR1 as SGHRS and CDR2 as YFSETQ. CDR3 loop: CASSLFESREPYEQYF. The DNA of the CDR3 is TGCGCCAGCAGCTTGTTTGAGTCCCGGGAGCCCTACGAGCAGTACTTC.

J is TRBJ2-3 and V is TRBV9; 7 positions agree with TRBD2. Germline-derived CDR1 and CDR2 are SGDLS and YYNGEE. The CDR3 contains 17 residues. The ends lost 4 bases at V and 1 base at J; junction bases unmatched: 12. Here the CDR3 DNA reads TGTGCCAGCAGCACACTAATGCCTAGCGGACGCACAGATACGCAGTATTTT. Translating it yields CASSTLMPSGRTDTQYF. Full variable domain (outside the CDR3, taken from reference TRBV9 and TRBJ2-3): DSGVTQTPKHLITATGQRVTLRCSPRSGDLSVYWYQQSLDQGLQFLIQYYNGEERAKGNILERFSAQQFPDLHSELNLSSLELGDSALYFCASSTLMPSGRTDTQYFGPGTRLTVL.

The V call is TRBV19, the J call TRBJ1-2; D is perhaps TRBD1 (5 bases). Trimming cost V 3 bases and J 9 bases, with 14 bases left between them. The CDR3 length is 13 residues. CDR1 LNHDA and CDR2 SQIVND come from the germline V gene (reference sequence). The CDR3 region has the DNA TGTGCCAGTAGTATCCCAGGGTCGGCTCGCTACACCTTC. Translation gives CASSIPGSARYTF.

V is TRBV27 and J is TRBJ2-3, with 12 bases aligning to TRBD2. The CDR3 consists of 16 residues. CDR1 is MNHEY, CDR2 SMNVEV, per germline (reference sequence). Germline trimming cut 3 bases from V and 4 bases from J; bases unmatched to any gene: 5. The CDR3 DNA is TGTGCCAGCAGTTTGACTAGCGGGAGTAGGGCAGATACGCAGTATTTT. Its translation is CASSLTSGSRADTQYF.

J is TRBJ2-2 and V is TRBV7-8; D might be TRBD2 (5 bases). Trimming left V 5 bases short and J 2 bases short, with 15 bases between. CDR3 length: 16 amino acids. Germline V CDR1 and CDR2: SGHVS, FQNEAQ. The DNA of the CDR3 is TGTGCCAGCAGCCTACGAGCTAGCCAAAACACCGGGGAGCTGTTTTTT. The encoded protein is CASSLRASQNTGELFF.

The chain carries TRBV13 and TRBJ2-2; TRBD2 matches 8 bases. The CDR3 is 15 residues long. CDR1 is PRHDT, CDR2 FYEKMQ, per germline (reference sequence). With 5 bases clipped from V and 0 bases from J, the junction kept 2 bases outside the gene matches. The CDR3 loop reads CASSRAGANTGELFF. CDR3 nucleotide sequence: TGTGCCAGCAGCCGAGCGGGAGCGAACACCGGGGAGCTGTTTTTT.